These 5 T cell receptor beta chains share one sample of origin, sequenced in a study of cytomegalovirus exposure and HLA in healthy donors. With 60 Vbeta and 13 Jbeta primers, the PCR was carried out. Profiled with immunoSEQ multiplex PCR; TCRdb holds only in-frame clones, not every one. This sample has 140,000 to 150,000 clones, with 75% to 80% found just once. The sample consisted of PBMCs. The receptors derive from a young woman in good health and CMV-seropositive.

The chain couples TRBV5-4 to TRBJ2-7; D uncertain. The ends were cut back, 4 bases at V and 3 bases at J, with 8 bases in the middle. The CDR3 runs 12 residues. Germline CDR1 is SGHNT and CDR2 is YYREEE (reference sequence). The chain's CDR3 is CASSPTGYEQYF. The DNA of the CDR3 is TGTGCCAGCAGCCCTACGGGCTACGAGCAGTACTTC.

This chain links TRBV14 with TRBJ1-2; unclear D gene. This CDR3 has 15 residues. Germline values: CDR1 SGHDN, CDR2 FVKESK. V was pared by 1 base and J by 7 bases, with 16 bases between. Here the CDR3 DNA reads TGTGCCAGCAGCCAAGCTAGGGTACGGGGAGGTGGCTACACCTTC. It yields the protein CASSQARVRGGGYTF.

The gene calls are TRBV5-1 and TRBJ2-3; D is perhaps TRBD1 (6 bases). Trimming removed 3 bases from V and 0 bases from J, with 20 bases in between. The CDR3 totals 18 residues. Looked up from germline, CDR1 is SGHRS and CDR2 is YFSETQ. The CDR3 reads CASSSPPRGRYSTDTQYF. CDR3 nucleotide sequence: TGCGCCAGCAGCTCGCCCCCCAGGGGCCGATATAGCACAGATACGCAGTATTTT. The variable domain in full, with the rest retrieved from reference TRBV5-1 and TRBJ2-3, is KAGVTQTPRYLIKTRGQQVTLSCSPISGHRSVSWYQQTPGQGLQFLFEYFSETQRNKGNFPGRFSGRQFSNSRSEMNVSTLELGDSALYLCASSSPPRGRYSTDTQYFGPGTRLTVL.

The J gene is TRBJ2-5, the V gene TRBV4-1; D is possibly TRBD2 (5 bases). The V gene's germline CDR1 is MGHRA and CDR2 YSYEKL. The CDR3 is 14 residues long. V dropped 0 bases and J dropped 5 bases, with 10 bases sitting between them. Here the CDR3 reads CASSQDRGRETQYF. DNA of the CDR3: TGCGCCAGCAGCCAAGACCGGGGTCGGGAGACCCAGTACTTC.

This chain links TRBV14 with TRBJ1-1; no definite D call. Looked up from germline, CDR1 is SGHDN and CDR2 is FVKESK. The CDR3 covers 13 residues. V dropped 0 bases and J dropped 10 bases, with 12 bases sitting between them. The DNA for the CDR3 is TGTGCCAGCAGCCAAGATCGCGGGGTTGGAGCTTTCTTT. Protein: CASSQDRGVGAFF.